This T cell receptor (beta chain) was documented in a study of blood T cells in healthy people across ages. Collection of roughly 9.6 milliliters of peripheral blood was performed for each donor. Researchers report isolating at least 6.5 million PBMCs per sample. Study-wide findings and caveats: Whereas aged donors had fewer naive CD4+ cells, long-lived donors had more of them and higher diversity. Any changes in expanded clonotypes were possibly confounded, as donor CMV status remained unknown.

With a J-beta primer mix and a sample-barcoded 5' primer, a second PCR ran 7 to 11 cycles. In TCRdb, the 5' RACE reads were re-called with MiXCR into one record per CDR3 protein. The table has around 1,700,000 distinct CDR3 sequences, roughly 28% seen once. This clonotype was detected only a few times. What it binds is unknown. CDR1 and CDR2 from the germline V gene are MGHRA and YSYEKL. The CDR3 runs to 16 residues. The V gene lost 6 bases and the J gene lost 0 bases, with 15 bases spanning the gap. The sequenced sample was blood. The V gene is TRBV4-1, the J gene TRBJ1-5; D remains ambiguous. The receptor was isolated from a woman between 25 and 40 years old in good health. The CDR3 DNA is TGCGCCAGCAGTTTACGGATCGTTGGTAGCAATCAGCCCCAGCATTTT. Encoded protein: CASSLRIVGSNQPQHF.